The 29 T cell receptor beta chains in this list originate from one sample, sequenced in a study of blood T cell repertoires in COVID-19. The method was immunoSEQ multiplex PCR; TCRdb's version includes in-frame clones alone and lacks a portion of them. The sample records approximately 85,000 clones, around 89% being singletons. Specimen: peripheral blood. The source is a woman older than 75 with active or convalescent COVID-19.

The rearrangement links TRBV4-3 to TRBJ1-2, with TRBD1 as a possible D gene (6 bases). Trimming took 2 bases from V and 4 from J, leaving 17 bases between them. Germline V gene lookup returns CDR1 LGHNA and CDR2 YSLEER. CDR3 length: 16 residues. The CDR3 nucleotides read TGCGCCAGCAGCCAACATCAGGGGAGGGGAGGCTATGGCTACACCTTC. Protein: CASSQHQGRGGYGYTF.

This chain uses TRBV28 with TRBJ1-2; 9 bases agree with TRBD1. CDR1 and CDR2 from the germline V gene are MDHEN and SYDVKM. Losses at the gene ends were 6 bases for V and 8 bases for J; bases not matched to a gene: 7. The CDR3 is 13 residues long. The CDR3 reads CASSLTTGGGYTF. CDR3 nucleotide sequence: TGTGCCAGCAGCCTAACGACAGGGGGGGGCTACACCTTC.

J is TRBJ2-2 and V is TRBV19; D is unresolved. V lost 6 bases to trimming and J lost 4 bases, with 15 bases between them. This CDR3 is 15 amino acids long. CDR1 is LNHDA, CDR2 SQIVND, per germline (reference sequence). This CDR3 reads CASRPRDTGTGELFF. The CDR3 DNA sequence: TGTGCCAGTAGGCCGAGAGACACCGGCACCGGGGAGCTGTTTTTT.

This clone was seen more than once but under ten times. The chain links TRBV14 to TRBJ1-1; D is perhaps TRBD1 (5 bases). Per the germline V gene, CDR1 is SGHDN and CDR2 is FVKESK. V was pared by 2 bases and J by 1 base, with 11 bases between. The CDR3 length is 15 residues. The CDR3: CASSQQGWRNTEAFF. The CDR3 nucleotides read TGTGCCAGCAGCCAACAGGGTTGGAGGAACACTGAAGCTTTCTTT.

The genes are TRBV5-6 and TRBJ2-7; D might be TRBD1 (6 bases). The V gene lost 0 bases and the J gene lost 2 bases, with 12 bases spanning the gap. The CDR3 totals 15 residues. Per the germline V gene, CDR1 is SGHDT and CDR2 is YYEEEE. The DNA of the CDR3 is TGTGCCAGCAGCTTGGAGGCAGGGGCGACCTACGAGCAGTACTTC. Amino acids: CASSLEAGATYEQYF. The whole variable domain, remainder taken from reference TRBV5-6 and TRBJ2-7, is DAGVTQSPTHLIKTRGQQVTLRCSPKSGHDTVSWYQQALGQGPQFIFQYYEEEERQRGNFPDRFSGHQFPNYSSELNVNALLLGDSALYLCASSLEAGATYEQYFGPGTRLTVT.

The rearrangement joins TRBV18 to TRBJ1-1; D uncertain. The germline gives CDR1 KGHSH, CDR2 LQKENI. Trimming removed 4 bases from V and 0 bases from J, with 12 bases in between. The CDR3 consists of 15 residues. The CDR3 coding sequence is TGTGCCAGCTCACTCAAACAGTTGGTGAACACTGAAGCTTTCTTT. Protein: CASSLKQLVNTEAFF.

This clone was observed a handful of times. The CDR3 DNA sequence: TGTGCCAGCAGCTCATACAGGGCAGGGGGAAACACCATATATTTT. Amino acid sequence: CASSSYRAGGNTIYF. The rearrangement uses TRBV7-2 and TRBJ1-3, with a tentative D call TRBD1 (6 bases). The germline gives CDR1 SGHTA, CDR2 FQGNSA. CDR3 size: 15 residues. With 4 bases removed from V and 4 bases from J, the gap between germline ends came to 14 bases.

This clone was detected only once. V is TRBV5-4 and J is TRBJ2-5; 7 positions match TRBD1. J gave up 4 bases and V 4 bases, and 13 bases lay outside the gene matches. CDR3 size: 16 residues. Germline CDR1 reads SGHNT; CDR2 reads YYREEE (reference sequence). CDR3 sequence: CASSADRNRGRETQYF. The CDR3, as DNA: TGTGCCAGCAGCGCGGATCGGAACAGGGGTCGAGAGACCCAGTACTTC. Full variable domain (missing parts from reference TRBV5-4 and TRBJ2-5): ETGVTQSPTHLIKTRGQQVTLRCSSQSGHNTVSWYQQALGQGPQFIFQYYREEENGRGNFPPRFSGLQFPNYSSELNVNALELDDSALYLCASSADRNRGRETQYFGPGTRLLVL.

This clone was detected once. The chain is built from TRBV28 and TRBJ2-7, with 9 positions matching TRBD1. Trimming removed 6 bases from V and 0 bases from J; junction bases left unmatched: 9. Looked up from germline, CDR1 is MDHEN and CDR2 is SYDVKM. CDR3 length: 16 residues. The chain's CDR3 is CASSVPRTGVSYEQYF. CDR3 nucleotide sequence: TGTGCCAGCAGCGTACCAAGGACAGGGGTCTCCTACGAGCAGTACTTC.

This clone was detected only a few times. The chain employs TRBV4-3 and TRBJ1-2; 7 bases line up with TRBD1. The CDR3 runs to 14 residues. V dropped 0 bases and J dropped 6; count of bases not matched to a gene: 4. Germline V gives CDR1 LGHNA, CDR2 YSLEER. The CDR3 reads CASSQETGFDGYTF. CDR3 sequence (DNA): TGCGCCAGCAGCCAAGAGACAGGGTTTGATGGCTACACCTTC.

The chain recombines TRBV5-1 with TRBJ1-2; D possibly corresponds to TRBD1 (6 bases). The CDR3 sequence is 14 residues long. Germline V gene data show CDR1 as SGHRS and CDR2 as YFSETQ. The V and J ends lost 0 bases and 7 bases respectively, with 13 bases between them. The CDR3 DNA is TGCGCCAGCAGCTTGGCCCTACAGGGCGGTGGCTACACCTTC. It is translated as CASSLALQGGGYTF.

The chain uses TRBV7-8 and TRBJ2-3; TRBD1 might be the D (5 bases). Germline-derived CDR1 and CDR2 are SGHVS and FQNEAQ. Deletions cut 4 bases from V and 0 bases from J, with 5 bases between. CDR3 length equals 13 residues. CDR3 coding DNA: TGTGCCAGCAGCTCAGGGAGCACAGATACGCAGTATTTT. Protein sequence: CASSSGSTDTQYF.

The gene calls are TRBV7-2 and TRBJ2-5, with D unclear. In germline, CDR1 is SGHTA, CDR2 FQGNSA. Trimming stripped 5 bases from V and 1 base from J, with 11 bases between. The CDR3 runs to 14 residues. The CDR3 DNA reads as TGTGCCAGCAGCCCAAATCGAGGCCAAGAGACCCAGTACTTC. The encoded protein is CASSPNRGQETQYF.

CDR3 nucleotides: TGTGCCAGTATCGGGACACGGAGTGGAAATCAGCCCCAGCATTTT. Translated, it gives CASIGTRSGNQPQHF. The chain links TRBV19 to TRBJ1-5; possibly TRBD1 for D (6 bases). Trimming took 7 bases from V and 4 from J, leaving 17 bases between them. Germline V gene data show CDR1 as LNHDA and CDR2 as SQIVND (reference sequence). The CDR3 runs to 15 residues.

This sequence joins TRBV5-1 and TRBJ2-7; D is unresolved. The V end lost 0 bases, the J end lost 4 bases, and 5 bases lay between the germline ends. The CDR3 loop spans 12 amino acids. Germline V gene data show CDR1 as SGHRS and CDR2 as YFSETQ. For the CDR3, the DNA is TGCGCCAGCAGCTTGGTACAGTACGAGCAGTACTTC. Protein product: CASSLVQYEQYF.

The V gene is TRBV28, the J gene TRBJ2-7; 11 bases line up with TRBD2. V gave up 8 bases and J gave up 2 bases; unmatched junction bases: 5. CDR1 is MDHEN, CDR2 SYDVKM, per germline. CDR3 size: 14 residues. CDR3: CASFTTSGTYEQYF. The DNA for the CDR3 is TGTGCCAGCTTCACGACTAGCGGGACCTACGAGCAGTACTTC. The full variable domain, with the rest looked up from reference TRBV28 and TRBJ2-7, is DVKVTQSSRYLVKRTGEKVFLECVQDMDHENMFWYRQDPGLGLRLIYFSYDVKMKEKGDIPEGYSVSREKKERFSLILESASTNQTSMYLCASFTTSGTYEQYFGPGTRLTVT.

This clone was picked up one time. This sequence joins TRBV30 and TRBJ2-1; TRBD2 aligns across 13 bases. The CDR3 has 15 residues. CDR1 is GTSNPN, CDR2 SVGIG, per germline (reference sequence). Trimming at V came to 3 bases and at J to 10 bases, leaving 9 bases not matched to a gene. The CDR3 is CAWRPGLAGIAEQFF. The CDR3 region has the DNA TGTGCCTGGAGACCGGGACTAGCGGGAATCGCGGAGCAGTTCTTC.

The rearrangement joins TRBV12-5 to TRBJ2-1, with a tentative D call TRBD2 (6 bases). V dropped 0 bases and J dropped 6 bases, with 9 bases sitting between them. The CDR3 is made up of 14 amino acids. CDR1 and CDR2 (germline): LGHNT, FRNRAP. CDR3 in amino acids: CASGLVGRGNEQFF. The CDR3 nucleotides are TGTGCTAGTGGTTTGGTTGGGCGGGGCAATGAGCAGTTCTTC. Filled out from reference TRBV12-5 and TRBJ2-1, the complete variable domain reads DARVTQTPRHKVTEMGQEVTMRCQPILGHNTVFWYRQTMMQGLELLAYFRNRAPLDDSGMPKDRFSAEMPDATLATLKIQPSEPRDSAVYFCASGLVGRGNEQFFGPGTRLTVL.

J is TRBJ2-3 and V is TRBV29-1; TRBD1 might be the D (5 bases). With 7 bases removed from V and 2 bases from J, the gap between germline ends came to 16 bases. The CDR3 covers 14 residues. The germline V gene has CDR1 SQVTM and CDR2 ANQGSEA. The CDR3 bases are TGCAGCGCCGGTGGGGCGGCCCTCACAGATACGCAGTATTTT. Protein product: CSAGGAALTDTQYF.

This rearrangement joins TRBV7-2 to TRBJ2-6; D remains ambiguous. The V gene's germline CDR1 is SGHTA and CDR2 FQGNSA. V lost 6 bases, J lost 1 base, and 10 bases lay in between. The CDR3 has 15 amino acids. The DNA of the CDR3 is TGTGCCAGCAGTGTACACCTTTCTGGGGCCAACGTCCTGACTTTC. Its translation: CASSVHLSGANVLTF.

The chain joins TRBV25-1 to TRBJ1-3; D not resolved. V lost 1 base and J lost 7, with 17 bases in between. The CDR3 loop spans 16 amino acids. CDR1 is MGHDK, CDR2 SYGVNS, per germline. CDR3: CASSELSGSRGNTIYF. As DNA, the CDR3 is TGTGCCAGCAGTGAATTATCGGGTTCCAGAGGGAACACCATATATTTT.

This chain connects TRBV9 to TRBJ1-3; D unresolved. V was cut by 8 bases and J by 4 bases, with 16 bases left in between. The CDR3 loop spans 14 amino acids. Germline-derived CDR1 and CDR2 are SGDLS and YYNGEE. The CDR3 bases are TGTGCCAGTAACCGGGATATGAGCGGAAACACCATATATTTT. Translation gives CASNRDMSGNTIYF. The full variable domain, completed using reference TRBV9 and TRBJ1-3, is DSGVTQTPKHLITATGQRVTLRCSPRSGDLSVYWYQQSLDQGLQFLIQYYNGEERAKGNILERFSAQQFPDLHSELNLSSLELGDSALYFCASNRDMSGNTIYFGEGSWLTVV.

The chain combines TRBV3-1 (or the pseudogene TRBV3-2) with TRBJ2-3; 9 bases map to TRBD1. Trimming at V came to 3 bases and at J to 5 bases, leaving 3 bases not matched to a gene. The CDR3 spans 14 residues. Germline V CDR1 and CDR2: LGHDT, YNNKEL (reference sequence). The CDR3 region has the DNA TGTGCCAGCAGCCAGCGACAGGGGGAAGATACGCAGTATTTT. Amino acids: CASSQRQGEDTQYF.

The CDR3: CASSSPGGTVAGKTQYF. Here the CDR3 DNA reads TGTGCCAGCAGTTCCCCCGGAGGGACAGTAGCGGGAAAGACGCAGTATTTT. The rearrangement joins TRBV6-2 or TRBV6-3 to TRBJ2-3; possibly TRBD2 for D (8 bases). Germline V gives CDR1 MNHEY, CDR2 SVGEGT. V lost 4 bases to trimming and J lost 9 bases, with 26 bases between them. The CDR3 consists of 17 residues.

V is TRBV14 and J is TRBJ2-5; D might be TRBD1 (5 bases). Trimming pared 7 bases from V and 5 bases from J, leaving 14 bases between. Germline assignment: CDR1 SGHDN and CDR2 FVKESK. The CDR3 consists of 13 residues. The CDR3 loop is CASTPGQGETQYF. Written as DNA, the CDR3 is TGTGCCAGCACCCCAGGGCAGGGCGAGACCCAGTACTTC.

In its sample, this clone was seen a few times. The chain has TRBV25-1 and TRBJ1-6, with D uncertain. Trimming pared 2 bases from V and 7 bases from J, leaving 6 bases between. The length of the CDR3 is 13 residues. Germline V gene sequence: CDR1 MGHDK, CDR2 SYGVNS. In DNA form, the CDR3 reads TGTGCCAGCAGTGAAGTCGGGAATTCACCCCTCCACTTT. Protein sequence: CASSEVGNSPLHF.

The rearrangement joins TRBV25-1 to TRBJ1-1, with a weak D call TRBD1 (5 bases). This CDR3 spans 12 amino acids. Germline loops: CDR1 MGHDK, CDR2 SYGVNS. Between the trimmed V and J ends, which lost 6 bases and 3 bases, there was a span of 8 bases. Written as DNA, the CDR3 is TGTGCCAGCAGCCAGGGCTACACTGAAGCTTTCTTT. This translates into CASSQGYTEAFF. The full variable domain, completed using reference TRBV25-1 and TRBJ1-1, is EADIYQTPRYLVIGTGKKITLECSQTMGHDKMYWYQQDPGMELHLIHYSYGVNSTEKGDLSSESTVSRIRTEHFPLTLESARPSHTSQYLCASSQGYTEAFFGQGTRLTVV.

The CDR3 region has the DNA TGTGCCAGCAGCTTACTGTCAGGGGCGAACACCGGGGAGCTGTTTTTT. It codes for CASSLLSGANTGELFF. V gene TRBV7-3 combines with J gene TRBJ2-2, with a weak D call TRBD1 (6 bases). Trimming took off 2 bases at V and 0 bases at J, with 10 bases between the two ends. The CDR3 runs 16 residues. Germline assignment: CDR1 SGHTA and CDR2 FQGTGA.

The chain couples TRBV14 to TRBJ2-1, with 10 bases matching TRBD2. The CDR3 loop spans 19 amino acids. Germline trimming cut 0 bases from V and 0 bases from J; bases unmatched to any gene: 8. Germline assignment: CDR1 SGHDN and CDR2 FVKESK. DNA of the CDR3: TGTGCCAGCAGCCAAGAGCTGTACTTAGCGGGAGGCTCCTACAATGAGCAGTTCTTC. It yields the protein CASSQELYLAGGSYNEQFF. The variable domain in full, with the rest retrieved from reference TRBV14 and TRBJ2-1, is EAGVTQFPSHSVIEKGQTVTLRCDPISGHDNLYWYRRVMGKEIKFLLHFVKESKQDESGMPNNRFLAERTGGTYSTLKVQPAELEDSGVYFCASSQELYLAGGSYNEQFFGPGTRLTVL.